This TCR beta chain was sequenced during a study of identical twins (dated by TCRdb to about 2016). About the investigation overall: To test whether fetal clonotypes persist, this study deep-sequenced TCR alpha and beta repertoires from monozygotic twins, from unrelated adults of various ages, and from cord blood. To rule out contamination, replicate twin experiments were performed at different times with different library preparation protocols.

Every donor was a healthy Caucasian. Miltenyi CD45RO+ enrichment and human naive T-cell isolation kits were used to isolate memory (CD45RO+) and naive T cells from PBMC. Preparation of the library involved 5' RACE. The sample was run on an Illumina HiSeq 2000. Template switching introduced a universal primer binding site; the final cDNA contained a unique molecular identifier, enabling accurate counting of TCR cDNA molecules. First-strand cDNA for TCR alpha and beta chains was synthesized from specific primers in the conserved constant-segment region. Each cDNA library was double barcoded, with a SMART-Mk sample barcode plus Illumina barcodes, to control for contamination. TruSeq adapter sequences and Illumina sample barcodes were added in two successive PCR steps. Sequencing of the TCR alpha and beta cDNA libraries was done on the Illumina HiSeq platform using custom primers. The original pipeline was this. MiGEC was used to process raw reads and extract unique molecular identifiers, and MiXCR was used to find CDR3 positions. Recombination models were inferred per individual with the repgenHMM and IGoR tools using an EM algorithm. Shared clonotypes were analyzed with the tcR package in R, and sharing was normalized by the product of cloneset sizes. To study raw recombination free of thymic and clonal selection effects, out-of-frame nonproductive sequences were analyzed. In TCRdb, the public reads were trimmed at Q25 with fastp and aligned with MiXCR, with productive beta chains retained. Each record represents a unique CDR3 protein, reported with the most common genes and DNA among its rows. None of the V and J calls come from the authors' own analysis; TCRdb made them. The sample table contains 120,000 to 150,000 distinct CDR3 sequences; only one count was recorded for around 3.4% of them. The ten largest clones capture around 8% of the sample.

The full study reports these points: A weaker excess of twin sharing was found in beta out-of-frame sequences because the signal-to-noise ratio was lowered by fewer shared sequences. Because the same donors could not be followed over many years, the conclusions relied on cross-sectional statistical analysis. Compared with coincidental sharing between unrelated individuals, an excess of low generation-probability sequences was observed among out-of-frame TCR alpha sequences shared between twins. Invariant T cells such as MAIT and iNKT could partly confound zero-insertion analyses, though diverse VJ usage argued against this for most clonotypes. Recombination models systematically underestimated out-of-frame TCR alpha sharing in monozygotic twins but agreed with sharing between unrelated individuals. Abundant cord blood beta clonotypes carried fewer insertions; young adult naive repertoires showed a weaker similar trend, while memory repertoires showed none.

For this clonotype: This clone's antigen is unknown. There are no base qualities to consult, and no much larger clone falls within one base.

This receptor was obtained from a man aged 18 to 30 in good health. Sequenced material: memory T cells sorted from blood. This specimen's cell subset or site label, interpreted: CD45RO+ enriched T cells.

The CDR3 protein: CASSLIRAQKLFF. The DNA sequence is as follows: TGTGCCAGCAGCTTAATAAGGGCACAAAAACTGTTTTTT. The sequence joins TRBV11-2 to TRBJ1-4; no confident D gene assignment can be made. Reading from cysteine to phenylalanine, the CDR3 counts 13 amino acids. The CDR3 DNA has 39 bases and is translated from base 1. V is shortened by 2 bases, J by 9 bases, and the region joining them spans 10 bases. The germline V gene yields SGHAT for CDR1 and FQNNGV for CDR2.